The T cell receptor beta chain described here comes from a study of regulatory T cells in long-lasting Graves disease. General study points: Persistent cases of Graves' showed reduced TCR diversity relative to newly diagnosed patients. Since the sample size was small, accuracy may have been reduced. Peripheral blood alone, not thyroid tissue, underwent study.

Germline assignment: CDR1 GTSNPN and CDR2 SVGIG (reference sequence). The CDR3 totals 13 residues. The ends were cut back, 2 bases at V and 6 bases at J, with 13 bases in the middle. Concerning this clonotype itself: Its antigen is unknown.

This sample's time point: persistent/refractory GD, antithyroid drugs over 5 years with positive TRAb. Generation of the TCR library employed RNA extracted from PBMCs. By American Thyroid Association guidelines, Graves' disease was diagnosed in the cohort. With iRepertoire HTBI primers and Arm-PCR of CDR3 regions, TCR beta libraries were built. MiXCR, run by TCRdb on the multiplex PCR reads, gives a single entry per CDR3 protein. The sample records 650,000 to 850,000 distinct CDR3 sequences, around 32% being singletons. The V gene is TRBV30, the J gene TRBJ1-2; D is possibly TRBD1 (5 bases). The origin of this receptor is a female donor with Graves disease. Material: peripheral blood mononuclear cells (PBMCs), obtained when the disease was refractory, from a patient treated with antithyroid drugs. The CDR3 DNA reads as TGTGCCTGGAGTCCATCCGGGACCCATGGCTACACCTTC. It specifies CAWSPSGTHGYTF.